This note documents a single TCR beta chain sequence. Antigen: not known. TCRdb's copy holds only in-frame clones and misses some; the assay was immunoSEQ multiplex PCR. This sample carries 55,000 to 75,000 clones, about 91% of them seen once, and the ten largest clones take roughly 5.3%. The ends were cut back, 5 bases at V and 0 bases at J, with 14 bases in the middle. The CDR3 totals 15 residues. Germline CDR1 is LNHNV and CDR2 is YYDKDF (reference sequence). This specimen comes from a study of cytomegalovirus exposure and HLA in healthy donors. Study-wide background: The same platform used for the roughly 610 first-cohort repertoires was also used for the 95 to 150 validation repertoires, as a later analysis reported.

Study-wide results and caveats: Using the classifier, cytomegalovirus status was reportedly diagnosed with high specificity and sensitivity. CMV antigen specificity was confirmed in vitro for three CMV-associated chains.

The chain employs TRBV15 and TRBJ2-7, with D perhaps matching TRBD1 (6 bases). The source material was PBMCs. This receptor was taken from a man between 18 and 29 years old in good health and CMV-seropositive. This CDR3 is CATSGTYQSSYEQYF. For the CDR3, the DNA is TGTGCCACCAGCGGGACATACCAGAGCTCCTACGAGCAGTACTTC.